This is a list of T cell receptor beta chains from one sample in a study of blood T cells in healthy people across ages. TCRdb called the 5' RACE reads again in MiXCR, with one record for every CDR3 protein. The table includes about 1,500,000 distinct CDR3 sequences, 28% detected once. The sample taken for sequencing was blood. These receptors were obtained from a woman aged 30 to 39 in good health. Each CDR3 is given with its conserved first and last residue. D genes are given only for firm matches. Where a row states a size, it is once, few, many or the class of an expanded clone; other rows omit it.

J,D,size,V,CDR3,DNA
TRBJ2-3,TRBD1,few,TRBV29-1,CSVAGDRASTDTQYF,TGCAGCGTTGCGGGGGACAGGGCTAGCACAGATACGCAGTATTTT
TRBJ2-7,.,.,TRBV7-9,CVSRGSGVSSYEQYF,TGTGTCAGCAGGGGGAGCGGGGTAAGCTCCTACGAACAGTACTTC
TRBJ2-7,.,few,TRBV6-5,CASSYGQPHYEQYF,TGTGCCAGCAGTTATGGGCAGCCCCACTACGAGCAGTACTTC
TRBJ2-5,.,many,TRBV20-1,CSARTGTLETQYF,TGCAGTGCTAGAACCGGGACTCTCGAGACCCAGTACTTC
TRBJ2-7,.,.,TRBV5-1,CASSPQQPGPYEQYF,TGCGCCAGCAGCCCACAACAACCTGGGCCCTACGAGCAGTACTTC
TRBJ2-5,.,many,TRBV12-3/TRBV12-4,CASNRGGETQYF,TGTGCCAGCAACAGGGGGGGAGAGACCCAGTACTTC
TRBJ1-2,.,many,TRBV29-1,CSASSSYGYTF,TGCAGCGCGTCATCCTCCTATGGCTACACCTTC
TRBJ1-5,.,.,TRBV12-3/TRBV12-4,CASRGVIGNQPQHF,TGTGCCTCCCGGGGAGTAATCGGCAATCAGCCCCAGCATTTT
TRBJ2-5,TRBD2,.,TRBV10-3,CAIGLAGGKTQYF,TGTGCCATCGGGCTAGCGGGGGGGAAGACCCAGTACTTC
TRBJ2-7,TRBD2,.,TRBV20-1,CSALRLAVSYNEQYF,TGCAGTGCCTTACGACTAGCGGTCTCCTACAATGAGCAGTACTTC
TRBJ2-2,.,.,TRBV6-1,CASSETKGGELFF,TGTGCCAGCAGTGAGACCAAGGGCGGGGAGCTGTTTTTT
TRBJ2-3,.,.,TRBV7-9,CASSFSGEFNTDTQYF,TGTGCCAGCAGCTTTTCCGGGGAGTTCAACACAGATACGCAGTATTTT
TRBJ1-1,.,few,TRBV5-5,CASSSAGMGNTEAFF,TGTGCCAGCAGCTCGGCAGGGATGGGAAACACTGAAGCTTTCTTT
TRBJ1-2,.,many,TRBV29-1,CSVRQYGYTF,TGCAGCGTCCGACAGTATGGCTACACCTTC
TRBJ1-5,.,few,TRBV28,CASSLPWGGDHQPQHF,TGTGCCAGCAGTTTACCCTGGGGGGGCGACCATCAGCCCCAGCATTTT
TRBJ2-5,TRBD1,many,TRBV7-9,CASSLQGDRGYETQYF,TGTGCCAGCAGCTTACAGGGGGACAGGGGATACGAGACCCAGTACTTC
TRBJ1-2,TRBD1,.,TRBV6-1,CASSERQGGGYTF,TGTGCCAGCAGTGAAAGACAGGGGGGCGGCTACACCTTC
TRBJ2-1,TRBD2,.,TRBV5-1,CASSLDGGWNEQFF,TGCGCCAGCAGCTTGGACGGGGGGTGGAATGAGCAGTTCTTC
TRBJ2-7,TRBD2,many,TRBV20-1,CSARGPGLAVYEQYF,TGCAGTGCTAGAGGACCGGGACTAGCGGTGTACGAGCAGTACTTC
TRBJ1-2,.,.,TRBV28,CASSLGTFGYTF,TGTGCCAGCAGTTTAGGGACTTTTGGCTACACCTTC
TRBJ1-5,.,.,TRBV5-5,CASSPQWGDQPQHF,TGTGCCAGCAGCCCTCAATGGGGAGACCAGCCCCAGCATTTT
TRBJ2-7,.,many,TRBV20-1,CSATRQVYYEQYF,TGCAGTGCAACAAGACAGGTTTACTACGAGCAGTACTTC
TRBJ2-1,.,many,TRBV20-1,CSARESGAGDEQFF,TGCAGTGCTAGAGAATCAGGGGCAGGGGATGAGCAGTTCTTC
TRBJ2-7,.,few,TRBV13,CTSSLGSYEQYF,TGTACCAGCAGCTTGGGGTCTTACGAGCAGTACTTC
TRBJ1-5,TRBD1,many,TRBV15,CATSGQVNHQPQHF,TGTGCCACCAGTGGACAGGTGAACCATCAGCCCCAGCATTTT
TRBJ1-1,.,once,TRBV10-3,CAISVRGGRDTEAFF,TGTGCCATCAGTGTCCGAGGGGGGCGCGACACTGAAGCTTTCTTT
TRBJ1-2,.,many,TRBV6-5,CASSYEAGVFGYTF,TGTGCCAGCAGTTACGAGGCAGGGGTCTTTGGCTACACCTTC
TRBJ2-7,TRBD2,many,TRBV7-2,CASTTRTGAAGAVYEQYF,TGTGCCAGCACCACCAGAACCGGAGCAGCGGGAGCAGTCTACGAGCAGTACTTC
TRBJ2-7,TRBD1,once,TRBV7-8,CASSLIGQGEYYEQYF,TGTGCCAGCAGCTTAATAGGGCAGGGGGAATACTACGAGCAGTACTTC
TRBJ2-7,TRBD1,many,TRBV29-1,CSVGGQLPYEQYF,TGCAGCGTTGGGGGACAGCTACCCTACGAGCAGTACTTC
TRBJ2-2,TRBD2,.,TRBV5-1,CASSIGLAANTGELFF,TGCGCCAGCAGCATTGGACTAGCGGCGAACACCGGGGAGCTGTTTTTT
TRBJ2-3,.,.,TRBV4-1,CASSQDPGETADTQYF,TGCGCCAGCAGCCAAGATCCTGGCGAGACGGCAGATACGCAGTATTTT
TRBJ1-3,TRBD1,.,TRBV12-3/TRBV12-4,CASRPTGQAGNTIYF,TGTGCCAGCAGACCGACAGGGCAGGCTGGAAACACCATATATTTT
TRBJ2-7,.,.,TRBV12-3/TRBV12-4,CASCSGRTYEQYF,TGTGCCAGCTGTTCAGGCAGAACCTACGAGCAGTACTTC
TRBJ2-5,.,many,TRBV7-2,CASSYYSGTQETQYF,TGTGCCAGCAGCTACTATAGCGGTACCCAAGAGACCCAGTACTTC
TRBJ2-2,.,.,TRBV10-2,CASSEQGIMGELFF,TGCGCCAGCAGTGAACAGGGTATTATGGGGGAGCTGTTTTTT
TRBJ2-5,TRBD2,.,TRBV6-6,CASSNPGLGKETQYF,TGTGCCAGCAGCAACCCCGGACTAGGTAAAGAGACCCAGTACTTC
TRBJ1-4,TRBD1,few,TRBV6-5,CASSRTRTGGGEKLFF,TGTGCCAGCAGCCGCACCCGGACAGGGGGCGGAGAAAAACTGTTTTTT
TRBJ2-1,TRBD1,.,TRBV28,CASSPDRGLGSSYNEQFF,TGTGCCAGCAGCCCTGACAGGGGGCTGGGGAGCTCCTACAATGAGCAGTTCTTC
TRBJ1-4,.,few,TRBV29-1,CSVGGRQENEKLFF,TGCAGCGTTGGGGGTCGTCAGGAGAATGAAAAACTGTTTTTT
TRBJ2-7,.,few,TRBV7-9,CASTLGSDYEQYF,TGTGCCAGCACCTTGGGGTCAGACTACGAGCAGTACTTC
TRBJ2-7,.,many,TRBV7-2,CVMWEQYF,TGTGTGATGTGGGAGCAGTACTTC
TRBJ2-1,.,.,TRBV27,CASRYRGSSYNEQFF,TGTGCCAGCAGATACCGGGGGAGTTCCTACAATGAGCAGTTCTTC
TRBJ2-7,TRBD1,many,TRBV28,CATIRDSYEQYF,TGTGCCACCATCCGGGACAGTTACGAGCAGTACTTC
TRBJ2-5,.,few,TRBV7-6,CASSLARGIGETQYF,TGTGCCAGCAGCTTAGCGAGGGGAATAGGAGAGACCCAGTACTTC
TRBJ2-1,.,.,TRBV12-3/TRBV12-4,CATRGAYQETQFF,TGTGCCACCCGAGGAGCGTACCAAGAGACCCAGTTCTTC
TRBJ1-6,.,.,TRBV14,CASSQDYILNSPLHF,TGTGCCAGCAGCCAAGATTATATCCTTAATTCACCCCTCCACTTT
TRBJ2-5,.,.,TRBV28,CASSLFTNTGSEETQYF,TGTGCCAGCAGTTTATTCACTAACACAGGGTCCGAAGAGACCCAGTACTTC
TRBJ2-7,.,few,TRBV28,CASTTPGPPHLEQYF,TGTGCCAGCACCACCCCGGGACCTCCCCATTTGGAGCAGTACTTC
TRBJ1-4,TRBD1,.,TRBV4-1,CASSQEPGQGANEKLFF,TGCGCCAGCAGCCAAGAACCGGGACAGGGGGCTAATGAAAAACTGTTTTTT